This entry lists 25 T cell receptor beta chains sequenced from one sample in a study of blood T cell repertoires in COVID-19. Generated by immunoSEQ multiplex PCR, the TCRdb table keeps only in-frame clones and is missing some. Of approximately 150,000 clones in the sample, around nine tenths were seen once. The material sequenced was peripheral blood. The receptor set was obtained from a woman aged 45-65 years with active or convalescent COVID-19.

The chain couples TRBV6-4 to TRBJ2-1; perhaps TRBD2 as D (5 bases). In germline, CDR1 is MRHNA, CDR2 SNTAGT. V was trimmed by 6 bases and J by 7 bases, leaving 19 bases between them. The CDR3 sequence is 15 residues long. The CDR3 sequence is CASSLEAGIRNEQFF. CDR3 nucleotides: TGTGCCAGCAGCCTCGAGGCCGGGATCCGAAATGAGCAGTTCTTC.

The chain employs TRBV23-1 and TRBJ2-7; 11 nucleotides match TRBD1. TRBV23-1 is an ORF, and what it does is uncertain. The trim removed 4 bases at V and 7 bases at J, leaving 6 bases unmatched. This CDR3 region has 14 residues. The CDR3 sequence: CASSPGQGAREQYF. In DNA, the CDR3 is TGCGCCAGCAGTCCCGGACAGGGGGCGCGTGAGCAGTACTTC.

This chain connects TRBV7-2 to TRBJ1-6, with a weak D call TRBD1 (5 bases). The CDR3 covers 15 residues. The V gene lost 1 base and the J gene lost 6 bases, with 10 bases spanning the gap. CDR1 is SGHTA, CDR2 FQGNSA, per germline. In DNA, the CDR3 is TGTGCCAGCAGCTTAGAAGACAGACCTAATTCACCCCTCCACTTT. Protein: CASSLEDRPNSPLHF.

The CDR3 coding sequence is TGCGCCAGCAGCTTGCAGGGGCAGTCAGATGGCTACACCTTC. It codes for CASSLQGQSDGYTF. The genes are TRBV5-1 and TRBJ1-2; perhaps TRBD1 as D (6 bases). CDR1 and CDR2 (germline): SGHRS, YFSETQ. The CDR3 sequence is 14 residues long. Trimming stripped 1 base from V and 6 bases from J, with 13 bases between.

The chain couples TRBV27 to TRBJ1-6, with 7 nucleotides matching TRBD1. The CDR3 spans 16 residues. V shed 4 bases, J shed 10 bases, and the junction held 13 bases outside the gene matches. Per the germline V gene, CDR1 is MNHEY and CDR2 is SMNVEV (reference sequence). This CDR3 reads CASSSPRGPLRSPLHF. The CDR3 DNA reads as TGTGCCAGCAGTTCGCCGAGGGGGCCCTTACGGTCACCCCTCCACTTT.

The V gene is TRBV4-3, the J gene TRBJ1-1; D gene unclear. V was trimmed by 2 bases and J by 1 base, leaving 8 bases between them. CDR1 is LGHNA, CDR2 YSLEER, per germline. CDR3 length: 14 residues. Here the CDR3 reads CASSQRRGNTEAFF. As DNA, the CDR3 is TGCGCCAGCAGCCAAAGACGAGGGAACACTGAAGCTTTCTTT.

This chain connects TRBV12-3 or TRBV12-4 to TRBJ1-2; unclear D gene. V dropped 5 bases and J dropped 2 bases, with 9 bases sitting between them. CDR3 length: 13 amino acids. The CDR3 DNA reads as TGTGCCAGCAGTAACAGCGGGAACTATGGCTACACCTTC. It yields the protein CASSNSGNYGYTF.

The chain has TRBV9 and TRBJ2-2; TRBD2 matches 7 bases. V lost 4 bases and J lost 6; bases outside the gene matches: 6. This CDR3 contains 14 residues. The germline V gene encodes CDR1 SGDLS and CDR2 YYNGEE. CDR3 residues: CASSPWTRPGELFF. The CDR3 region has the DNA TGTGCCAGCAGCCCCTGGACTAGGCCCGGGGAGCTGTTTTTT. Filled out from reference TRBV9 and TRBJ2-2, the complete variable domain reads DSGVTQTPKHLITATGQRVTLRCSPRSGDLSVYWYQQSLDQGLQFLIQYYNGEERAKGNILERFSAQQFPDLHSELNLSSLELGDSALYFCASSPWTRPGELFFGEGSRLTVL.

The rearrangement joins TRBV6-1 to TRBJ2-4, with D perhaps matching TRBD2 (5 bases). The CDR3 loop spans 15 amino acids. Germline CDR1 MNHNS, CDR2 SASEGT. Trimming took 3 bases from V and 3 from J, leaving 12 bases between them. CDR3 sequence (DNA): TGTGCCAGCAGTGACCCCGAAGACTACAAAAACATTCAGTACTTC. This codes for CASSDPEDYKNIQYF.

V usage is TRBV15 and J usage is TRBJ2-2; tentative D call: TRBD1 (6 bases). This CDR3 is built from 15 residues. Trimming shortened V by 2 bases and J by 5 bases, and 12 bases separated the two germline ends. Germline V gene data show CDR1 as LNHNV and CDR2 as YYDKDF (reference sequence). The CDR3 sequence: CATSRKTGRTGELFF. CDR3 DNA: TGTGCCACCAGCAGAAAGACAGGAAGAACCGGGGAGCTGTTTTTT.

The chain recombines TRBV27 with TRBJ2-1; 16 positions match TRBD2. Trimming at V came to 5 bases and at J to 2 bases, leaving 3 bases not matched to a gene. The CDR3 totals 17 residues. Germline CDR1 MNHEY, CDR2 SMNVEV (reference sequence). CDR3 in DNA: TGTGCCAGCAGTCTAGGGACTAGCGGGGGGGCCTACAATGAGCAGTTCTTC. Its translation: CASSLGTSGGAYNEQFF.

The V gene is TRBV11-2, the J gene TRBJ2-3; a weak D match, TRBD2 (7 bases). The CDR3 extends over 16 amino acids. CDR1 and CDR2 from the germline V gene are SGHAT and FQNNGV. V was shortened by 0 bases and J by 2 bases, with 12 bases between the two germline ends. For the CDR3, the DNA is TGTGCCAGCAGCTTAGAGGGGGCGGGGGCCACAGATACGCAGTATTTT. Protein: CASSLEGAGATDTQYF.

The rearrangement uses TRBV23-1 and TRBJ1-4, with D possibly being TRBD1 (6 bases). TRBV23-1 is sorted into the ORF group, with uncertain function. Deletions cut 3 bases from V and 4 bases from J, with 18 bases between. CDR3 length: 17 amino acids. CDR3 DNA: TGCGCCAGCAGTCACCCGACAGGATTCGGAGATAATGAAAAACTGTTTTTT. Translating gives CASSHPTGFGDNEKLFF.

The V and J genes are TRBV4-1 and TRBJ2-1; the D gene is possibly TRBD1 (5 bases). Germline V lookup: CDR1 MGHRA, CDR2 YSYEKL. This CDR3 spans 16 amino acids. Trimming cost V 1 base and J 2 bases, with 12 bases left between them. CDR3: CASSQAEQGPYNEQFF. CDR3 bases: TGCGCCAGCAGCCAAGCCGAGCAGGGTCCCTACAATGAGCAGTTCTTC.

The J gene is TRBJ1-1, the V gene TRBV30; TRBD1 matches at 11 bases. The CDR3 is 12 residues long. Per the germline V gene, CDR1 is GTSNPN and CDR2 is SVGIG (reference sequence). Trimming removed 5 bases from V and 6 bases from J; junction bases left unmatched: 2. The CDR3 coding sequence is TGTGCCTGGGGGACAGGGGGACCTGAAGCTTTCTTT. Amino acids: CAWGTGGPEAFF.

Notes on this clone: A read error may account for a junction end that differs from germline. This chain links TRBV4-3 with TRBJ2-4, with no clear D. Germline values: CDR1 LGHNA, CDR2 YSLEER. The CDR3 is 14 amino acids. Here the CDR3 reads CASSQDQARNIQYF. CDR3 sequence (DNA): TGCGCCAGCAGCCAAGATCAGGCCAGAAACATTCAGTACTTC.

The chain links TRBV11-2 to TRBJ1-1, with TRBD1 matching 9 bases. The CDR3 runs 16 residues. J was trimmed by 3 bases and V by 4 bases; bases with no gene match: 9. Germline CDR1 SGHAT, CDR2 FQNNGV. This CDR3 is CASSSSDRGRYTEAFF. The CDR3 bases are TGTGCCAGCAGCTCATCGGACAGGGGCCGTTACACTGAAGCTTTCTTT.

The CDR3 nucleotides read TGTGCCAGCAGCAGGGCGGGGAATGGCGCTGAAGCTTTCTTT. Its protein is CASSRAGNGAEAFF. The chain uses TRBV11-1 and TRBJ1-1; D ambiguous. Trimming took off 5 bases at V and 6 bases at J, with 16 bases between the two ends. The CDR3 spans 14 residues. Germline assignment: CDR1 SGHAT and CDR2 FQDESV (reference sequence).

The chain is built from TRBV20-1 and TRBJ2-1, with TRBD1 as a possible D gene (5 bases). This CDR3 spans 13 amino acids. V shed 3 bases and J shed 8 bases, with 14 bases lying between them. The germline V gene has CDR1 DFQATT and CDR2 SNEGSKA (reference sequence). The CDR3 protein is CSASPPGIDEQFF. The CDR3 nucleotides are TGCAGTGCTAGTCCTCCAGGGATCGATGAGCAGTTCTTC.

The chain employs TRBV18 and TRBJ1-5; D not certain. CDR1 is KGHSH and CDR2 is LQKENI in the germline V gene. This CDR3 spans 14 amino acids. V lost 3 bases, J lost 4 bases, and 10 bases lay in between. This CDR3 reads CASSPFELNQPQHF. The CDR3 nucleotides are TGTGCCAGCTCACCGTTCGAACTAAATCAGCCCCAGCATTTT.

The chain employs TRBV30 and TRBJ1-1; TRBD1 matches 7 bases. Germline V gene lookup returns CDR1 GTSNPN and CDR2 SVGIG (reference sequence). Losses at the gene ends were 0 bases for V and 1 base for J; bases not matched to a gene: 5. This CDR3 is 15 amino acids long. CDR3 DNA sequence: TGTGCCTGGAGTGTACAGGGGCGGCCGAACACTGAAGCTTTCTTT. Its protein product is CAWSVQGRPNTEAFF.

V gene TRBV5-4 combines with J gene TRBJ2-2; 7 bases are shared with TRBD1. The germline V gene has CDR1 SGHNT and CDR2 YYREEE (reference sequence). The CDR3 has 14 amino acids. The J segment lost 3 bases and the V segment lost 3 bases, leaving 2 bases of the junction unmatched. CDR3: CASSSDRDTGELFF. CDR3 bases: TGTGCCAGCAGCTCCGACAGGGACACCGGGGAGCTGTTTTTT.

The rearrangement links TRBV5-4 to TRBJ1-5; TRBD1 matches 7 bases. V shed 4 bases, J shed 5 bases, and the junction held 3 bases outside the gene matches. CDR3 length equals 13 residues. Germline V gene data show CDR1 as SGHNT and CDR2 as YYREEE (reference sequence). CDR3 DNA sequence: TGTGCCAGCAGCCTAGGGACAGATCAGCCCCAGCATTTT. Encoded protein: CASSLGTDQPQHF.

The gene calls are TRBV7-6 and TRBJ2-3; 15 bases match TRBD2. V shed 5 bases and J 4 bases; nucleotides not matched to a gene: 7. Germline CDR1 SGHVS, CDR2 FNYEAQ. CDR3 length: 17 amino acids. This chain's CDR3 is CASSPRTSGGVADTQYF. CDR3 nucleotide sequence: TGTGCCAGCAGCCCCAGGACTAGCGGGGGGGTTGCAGATACGCAGTATTTT.

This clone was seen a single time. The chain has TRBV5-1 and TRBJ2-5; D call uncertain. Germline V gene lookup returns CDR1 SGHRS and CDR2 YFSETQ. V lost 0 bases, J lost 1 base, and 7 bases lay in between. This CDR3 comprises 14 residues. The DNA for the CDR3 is TGCGCCAGCAGCTTGGGCAGTACCCAAGAGACCCAGTACTTC. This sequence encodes CASSLGSTQETQYF.